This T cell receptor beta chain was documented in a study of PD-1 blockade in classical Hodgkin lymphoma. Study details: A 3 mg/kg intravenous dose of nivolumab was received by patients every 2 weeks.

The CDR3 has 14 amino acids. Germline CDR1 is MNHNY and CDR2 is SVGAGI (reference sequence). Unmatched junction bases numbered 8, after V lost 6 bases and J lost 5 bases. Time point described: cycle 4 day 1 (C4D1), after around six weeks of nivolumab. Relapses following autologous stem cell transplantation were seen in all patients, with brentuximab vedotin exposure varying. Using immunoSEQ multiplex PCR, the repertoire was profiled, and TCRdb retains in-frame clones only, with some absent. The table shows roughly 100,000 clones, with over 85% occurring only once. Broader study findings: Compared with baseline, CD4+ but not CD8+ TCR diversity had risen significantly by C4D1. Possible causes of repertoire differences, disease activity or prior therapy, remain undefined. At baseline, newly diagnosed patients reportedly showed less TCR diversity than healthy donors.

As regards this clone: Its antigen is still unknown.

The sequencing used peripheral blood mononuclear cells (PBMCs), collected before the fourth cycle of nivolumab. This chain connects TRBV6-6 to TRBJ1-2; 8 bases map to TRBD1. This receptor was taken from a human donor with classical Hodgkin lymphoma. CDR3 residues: CASRPGQGGYGYTF. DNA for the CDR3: TGTGCCAGCAGACCCGGACAGGGAGGGTATGGCTACACCTTC.